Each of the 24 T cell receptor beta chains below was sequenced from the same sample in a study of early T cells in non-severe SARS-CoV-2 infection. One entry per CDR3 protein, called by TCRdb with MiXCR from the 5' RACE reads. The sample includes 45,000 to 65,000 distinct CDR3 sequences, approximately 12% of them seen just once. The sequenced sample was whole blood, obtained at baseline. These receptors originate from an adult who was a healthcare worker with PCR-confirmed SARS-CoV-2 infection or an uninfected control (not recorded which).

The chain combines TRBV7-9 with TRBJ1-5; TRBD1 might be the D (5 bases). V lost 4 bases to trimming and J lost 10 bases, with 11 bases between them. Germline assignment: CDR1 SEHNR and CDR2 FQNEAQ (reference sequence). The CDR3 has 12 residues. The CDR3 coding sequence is TGTGCCAGCAGCTCCGGGGGATACCCCCAGCATTTT. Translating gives CASSSGGYPQHF. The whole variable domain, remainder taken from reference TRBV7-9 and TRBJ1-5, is DTGVSQNPRHKITKRGQNVTFRCDPISEHNRLYWYRQTLGQGPEFLTYFQNEAQLEKSRLLSDRFSAERPKGSFSTLEIQRTEQGDSAMYLCASSSGGYPQHFGDGTRLSIL.

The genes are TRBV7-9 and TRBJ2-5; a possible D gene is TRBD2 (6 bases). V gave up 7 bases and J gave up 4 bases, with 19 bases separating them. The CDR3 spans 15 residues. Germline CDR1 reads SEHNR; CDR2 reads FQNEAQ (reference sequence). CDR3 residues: CASTLGTALGETQYF. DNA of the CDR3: TGTGCCAGCACCCTCGGGACTGCTTTAGGAGAGACCCAGTACTTC.

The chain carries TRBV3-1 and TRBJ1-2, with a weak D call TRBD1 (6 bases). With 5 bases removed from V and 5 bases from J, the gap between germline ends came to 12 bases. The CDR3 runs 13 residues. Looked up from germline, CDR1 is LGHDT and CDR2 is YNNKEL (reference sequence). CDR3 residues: CASSARQGYGYTF. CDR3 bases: TGTGCCAGCAGCGCACGGCAGGGGTATGGCTACACCTTC.

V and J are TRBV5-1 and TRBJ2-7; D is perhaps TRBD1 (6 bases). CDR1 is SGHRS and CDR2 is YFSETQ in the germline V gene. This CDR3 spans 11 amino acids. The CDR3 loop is CASSLTGITHV. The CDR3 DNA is TGCGCCAGCAGCTTGACAGGGATTACCCACGTC.

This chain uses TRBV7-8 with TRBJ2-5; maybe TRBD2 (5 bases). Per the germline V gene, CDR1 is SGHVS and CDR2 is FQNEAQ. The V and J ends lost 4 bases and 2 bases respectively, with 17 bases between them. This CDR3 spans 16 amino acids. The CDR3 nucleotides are TGTGCCAGCAGCTCAATCCGAGTGGGAGCTCAAGAGACCCAGTACTTC. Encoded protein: CASSSIRVGAQETQYF.

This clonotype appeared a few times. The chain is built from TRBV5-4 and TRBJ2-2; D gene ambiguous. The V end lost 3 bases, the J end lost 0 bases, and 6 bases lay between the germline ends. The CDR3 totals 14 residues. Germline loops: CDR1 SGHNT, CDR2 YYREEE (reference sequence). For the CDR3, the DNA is TGTGCCAGCAGCTCGCTAGCGAACACCGGGGAGCTGTTTTTT. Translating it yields CASSSLANTGELFF.

This chain's CDR3 is CASSSPGQGSPLHF. CDR3 DNA sequence: TGTGCCAGCAGCTCCCCGGGACAGGGGTCACCCCTCCACTTT. The rearrangement joins TRBV12-3 or TRBV12-4 to TRBJ1-6; 10 nucleotides line up with TRBD1. V trimming: 6 bases; J trimming: 10 bases; junction bases outside the gene matches: 6. The CDR3 is 14 residues long.

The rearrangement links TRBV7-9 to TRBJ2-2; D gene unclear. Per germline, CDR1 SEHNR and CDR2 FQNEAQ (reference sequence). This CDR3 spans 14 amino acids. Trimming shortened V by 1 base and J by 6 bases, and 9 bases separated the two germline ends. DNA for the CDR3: TGTGCCAGCAGCTTAGAAGGACGACCCGGGGAGCTGTTTTTT. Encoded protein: CASSLEGRPGELFF.

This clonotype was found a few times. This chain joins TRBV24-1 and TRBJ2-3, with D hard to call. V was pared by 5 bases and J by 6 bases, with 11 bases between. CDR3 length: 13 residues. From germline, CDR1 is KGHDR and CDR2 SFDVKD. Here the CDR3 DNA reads TGTGCCACCAGTGCCCGCCGCTACGATACGCAGTATTTT. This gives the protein CATSARRYDTQYF.

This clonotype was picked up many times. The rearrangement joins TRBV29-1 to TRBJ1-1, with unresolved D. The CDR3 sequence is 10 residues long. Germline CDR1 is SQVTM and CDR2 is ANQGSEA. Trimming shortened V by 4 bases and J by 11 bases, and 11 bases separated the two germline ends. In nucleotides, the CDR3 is TGCAGCGTTGGACACTCCGAGGCTTTCTTT. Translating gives CSVGHSEAFF.

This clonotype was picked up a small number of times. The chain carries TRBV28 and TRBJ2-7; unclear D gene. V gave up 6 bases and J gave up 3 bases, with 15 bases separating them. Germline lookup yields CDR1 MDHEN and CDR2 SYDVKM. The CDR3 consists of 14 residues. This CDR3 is CASRLSRLGYEQYF. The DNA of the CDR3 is TGTGCCAGCAGGTTAAGCCGGTTGGGCTACGAGCAGTACTTC.

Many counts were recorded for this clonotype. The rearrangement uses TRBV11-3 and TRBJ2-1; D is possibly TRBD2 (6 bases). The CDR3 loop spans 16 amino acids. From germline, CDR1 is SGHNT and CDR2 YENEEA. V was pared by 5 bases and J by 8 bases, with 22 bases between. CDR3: CASSPWPRRGFDEQFF. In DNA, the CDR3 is TGTGCCAGCAGCCCCTGGCCCAGGAGGGGTTTTGATGAGCAGTTCTTC.

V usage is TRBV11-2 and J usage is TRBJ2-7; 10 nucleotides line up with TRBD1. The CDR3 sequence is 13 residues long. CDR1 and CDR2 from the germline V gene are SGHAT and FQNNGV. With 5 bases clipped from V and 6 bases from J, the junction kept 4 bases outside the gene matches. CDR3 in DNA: TGTGCCAGCAGCACCTGGACAGGGGGCGAGCAGTACTTC. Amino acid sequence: CASSTWTGGEQYF.

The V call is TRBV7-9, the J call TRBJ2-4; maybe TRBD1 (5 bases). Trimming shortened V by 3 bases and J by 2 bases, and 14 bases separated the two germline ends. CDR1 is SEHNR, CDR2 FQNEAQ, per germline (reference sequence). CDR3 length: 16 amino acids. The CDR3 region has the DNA TGTGCCAGCAGCTTTTCAAGGCAGGGCACCAAAAACATTCAGTACTTC. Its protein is CASSFSRQGTKNIQYF.

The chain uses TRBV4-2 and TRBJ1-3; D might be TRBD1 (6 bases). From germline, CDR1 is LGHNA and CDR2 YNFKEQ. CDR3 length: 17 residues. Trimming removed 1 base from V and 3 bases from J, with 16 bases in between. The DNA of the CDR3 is TGTGCCAGCAGCCAAGTATCATTACAGGGTGGTGGAAACACCATATATTTT. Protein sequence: CASSQVSLQGGGNTIYF.

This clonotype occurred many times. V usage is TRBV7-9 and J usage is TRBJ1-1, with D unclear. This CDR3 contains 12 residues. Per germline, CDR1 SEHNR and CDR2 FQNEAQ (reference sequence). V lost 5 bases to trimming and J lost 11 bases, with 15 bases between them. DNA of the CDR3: TGTGCCAGCAGCCCCGGTACTGCTCGGGCTTTCTTT. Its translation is CASSPGTARAFF.

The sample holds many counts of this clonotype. The CDR3 DNA reads TGCAGTGCGCCCGGGACGGGTACTCTCAATGAGCAGTTCTTC. It yields the protein CSAPGTGTLNEQFF. V gene TRBV20-1 combines with J gene TRBJ2-1, with D perhaps matching TRBD1 or TRBD2 (5 bases each). V was shortened by 6 bases and J by 6 bases, with 18 bases between the two germline ends. The CDR3 runs to 14 residues. The germline V gene encodes CDR1 DFQATT and CDR2 SNEGSKA (reference sequence).

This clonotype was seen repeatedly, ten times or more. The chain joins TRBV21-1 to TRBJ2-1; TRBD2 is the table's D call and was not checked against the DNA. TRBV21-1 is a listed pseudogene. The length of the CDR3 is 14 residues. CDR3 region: CASSTVDGPNEQFF. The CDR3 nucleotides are TGTGCCAGCAGCACCGTGGACGGGCCCAATGAGCAGTTCTTC.

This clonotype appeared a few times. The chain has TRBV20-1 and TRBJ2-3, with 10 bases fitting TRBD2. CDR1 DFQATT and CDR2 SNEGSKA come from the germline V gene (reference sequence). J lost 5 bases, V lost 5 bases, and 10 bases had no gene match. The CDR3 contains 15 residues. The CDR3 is CSAVLLAGYIDTQYF. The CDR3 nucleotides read TGCAGTGCTGTCCTACTAGCGGGATATATAGATACGCAGTATTTT.

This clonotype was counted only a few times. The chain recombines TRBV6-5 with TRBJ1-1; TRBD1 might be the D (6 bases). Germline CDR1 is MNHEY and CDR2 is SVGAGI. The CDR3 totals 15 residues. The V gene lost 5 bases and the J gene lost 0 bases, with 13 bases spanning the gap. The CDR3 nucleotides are TGTGCCAGCAGTAAACCTGGACAGATGAACACTGAAGCTTTCTTT. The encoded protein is CASSKPGQMNTEAFF.

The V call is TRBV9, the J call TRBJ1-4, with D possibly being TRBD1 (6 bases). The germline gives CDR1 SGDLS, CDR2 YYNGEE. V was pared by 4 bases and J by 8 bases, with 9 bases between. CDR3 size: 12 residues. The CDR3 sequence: CASSRTGEKLFF. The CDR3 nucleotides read TGTGCCAGCAGCCGTACAGGGGAAAAACTGTTTTTT.

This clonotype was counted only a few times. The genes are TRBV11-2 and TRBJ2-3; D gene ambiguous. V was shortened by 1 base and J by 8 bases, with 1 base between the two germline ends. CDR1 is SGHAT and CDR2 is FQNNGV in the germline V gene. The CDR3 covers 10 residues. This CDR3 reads CASSLGTQYF. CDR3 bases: TGTGCCAGCAGCTTAGGTACGCAGTATTTT.

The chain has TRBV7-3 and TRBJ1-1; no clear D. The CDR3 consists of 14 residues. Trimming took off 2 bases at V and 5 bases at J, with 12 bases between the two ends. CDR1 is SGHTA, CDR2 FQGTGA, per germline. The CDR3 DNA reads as TGTGCCAGCAGCTTACGAGGTGGGTTGACTGAAGCTTTCTTT. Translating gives CASSLRGGLTEAFF.

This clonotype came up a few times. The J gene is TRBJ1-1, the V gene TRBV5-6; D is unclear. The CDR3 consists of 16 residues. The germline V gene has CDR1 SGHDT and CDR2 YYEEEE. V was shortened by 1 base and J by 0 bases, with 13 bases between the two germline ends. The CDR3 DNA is TGTGCCAGCAGCTTGCCTAATATGGCCCTGAACACTGAAGCTTTCTTT. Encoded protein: CASSLPNMALNTEAFF. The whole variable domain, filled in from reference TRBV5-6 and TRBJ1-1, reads DAGVTQSPTHLIKTRGQQVTLRCSPKSGHDTVSWYQQALGQGPQFIFQYYEEEERQRGNFPDRFSGHQFPNYSSELNVNALLLGDSALYLCASSLPNMALNTEAFFGQGTRLTVV.